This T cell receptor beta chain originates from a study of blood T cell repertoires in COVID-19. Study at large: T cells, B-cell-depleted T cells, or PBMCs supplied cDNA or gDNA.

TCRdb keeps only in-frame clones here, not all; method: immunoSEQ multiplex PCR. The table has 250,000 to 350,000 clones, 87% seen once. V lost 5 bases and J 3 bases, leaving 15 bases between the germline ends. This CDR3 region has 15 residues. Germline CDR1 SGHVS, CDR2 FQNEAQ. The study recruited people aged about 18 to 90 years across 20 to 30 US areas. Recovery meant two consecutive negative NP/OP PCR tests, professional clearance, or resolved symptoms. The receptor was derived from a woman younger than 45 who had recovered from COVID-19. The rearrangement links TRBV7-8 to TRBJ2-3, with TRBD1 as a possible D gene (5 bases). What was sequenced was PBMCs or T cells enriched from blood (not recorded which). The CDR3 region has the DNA TGTGCCAGCAGCCGGTCCAGGGATCCGACAGATACGCAGTATTTT. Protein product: CASSRSRDPTDTQYF.